The rows below give T cell receptor beta chains drawn from one sample of a study of patients and donors after allogeneic stem cell transplantation. TCRdb redid the calling of the RT-PCR reads with MiXCR, one entry per CDR3 protein. The data contain about a million distinct CDR3 sequences, about a sixth of them singletons. The material sequenced was blood, either unsorted or a sorted T cell fraction (not recorded which). These TCRs come from a human donor who was either an allogeneic HSCT recipient or a stem cell or donor lymphocyte infusion donor (not recorded which). It is not recorded whose cells these are; they may come from a transplant donor. The CDR3 runs from the conserved cysteine through the conserved F or W. A D gene is named only where the DNA matches it firmly. Clone size is given for some rows only: seen once, a few or many times, or a class if the clone is expanded.

J: TRBJ2-3; size: many; D: .; V: TRBV5-1; CDR3: CASSLGRVDTQYF; DNA: TGCGCCAGCAGCTTGGGTAGGGTAGATACGCAGTATTTT
J: TRBJ1-2; size: few; D: .; V: TRBV4-3; CDR3: CASSQERAREGYGYTF; DNA: TGCGCCAGCAGCCAAGAGAGGGCCAGGGAGGGCTATGGCTACACCTTC
J: TRBJ2-3; size: .; D: .; V: TRBV4-1; CDR3: CASSQDNSADTQYF; DNA: TGCGCCAGCAGCCAAGACAATTCGGCAGATACGCAGTATTTT
J: TRBJ1-4; size: few; D: .; V: TRBV11-2; CDR3: CASSLGGGAAEKLFF; DNA: TGTGCCAGCAGCCTCGGGGGGGGCGCGGCTGAAAAACTGTTTTTT
J: TRBJ2-5; size: many; D: .; V: TRBV29-1; CDR3: CSVEVVETQYF; DNA: TGCAGCGTTGAGGTAGTAGAGACCCAGTACTTC
J: TRBJ2-7; size: .; D: TRBD1; V: TRBV29-1; CDR3: CSVWDRGFGEQYF; DNA: TGCAGCGTCTGGGACAGGGGTTTTGGCGAGCAGTACTTC
J: TRBJ2-7; size: many; D: TRBD2; V: TRBV12-3/TRBV12-4; CDR3: CASRPKGLAGLYEQYF; DNA: TGTGCCAGCAGGCCCAAAGGACTAGCGGGACTGTACGAGCAGTACTTC
J: TRBJ2-7; size: .; D: TRBD1; V: TRBV20-1; CDR3: CSAGDRESPYEQYF; DNA: TGCAGTGCCGGGGACAGGGAGTCTCCCTACGAGCAGTACTTC
J: TRBJ1-4; size: few; D: .; V: TRBV6-1; CDR3: CASVRSRSGRFENEKLFF; DNA: TGTGCCAGCGTCCGGTCGCGGTCAGGAAGGTTTGAAAATGAAAAACTGTTTTTT
J: TRBJ2-1; size: .; D: TRBD1; V: TRBV5-4; CDR3: CASSQPQGAEQFF; DNA: TGTGCCAGCAGCCAGCCACAGGGGGCCGAGCAGTTCTTC
J: TRBJ1-1; size: .; D: .; V: TRBV30; CDR3: CAWSALGRTEAFF; DNA: TGTGCCTGGAGTGCCCTTGGACGGACTGAAGCTTTCTTT
J: TRBJ2-3; size: few; D: .; V: TRBV20-1; CDR3: CSARKDRTDTQYF; DNA: TGCAGTGCTAGGAAGGATCGCACAGATACGCAGTATTTT
J: TRBJ1-1; size: .; D: TRBD1; V: TRBV7-3; CDR3: CASSQTGGVNTEAFF; DNA: TGTGCCAGCAGCCAGACAGGGGGGGTGAACACTGAAGCTTTCTTT
J: TRBJ2-1; size: few; D: TRBD2; V: TRBV5-1; CDR3: CASSPGLAGTYNEQFF; DNA: TGCGCCAGCAGCCCCGGACTAGCGGGGACCTACAATGAGCAGTTCTTC
J: TRBJ2-3; size: .; D: .; V: TRBV10-3; CDR3: CAISEVPTDTQYF; DNA: TGTGCCATCAGTGAGGTACCCACAGATACGCAGTATTTT
J: TRBJ2-1; size: few; D: .; V: TRBV5-1; CDR3: CASSLGSGIYNEQFF; DNA: TGCGCCAGCAGCTTGGGGTCGGGGATCTACAATGAGCAGTTCTTC
J: TRBJ2-5; size: .; D: TRBD1; V: TRBV5-1; CDR3: CASSLAAGGKETQYF; DNA: TGCGCCAGCAGCTTGGCGGCAGGGGGCAAGGAGACCCAGTACTTC
J: TRBJ2-2; size: .; D: TRBD1; V: TRBV7-9; CDR3: CASSERQGTGELFF; DNA: TGTGCCAGCAGCGAAAGACAGGGAACCGGGGAGCTGTTTTTT
J: TRBJ2-7; size: .; D: TRBD1; V: TRBV12-3/TRBV12-4; CDR3: CASSTGALGDQYF; DNA: TGTGCCAGCAGTACAGGGGCTCTTGGGGATCAGTACTTC
J: TRBJ1-2; size: few; D: TRBD1; V: TRBV7-7; CDR3: CASSPLRQGRHGYTF; DNA: TGTGCCAGCAGTCCTCTCCGACAGGGGAGGCATGGCTACACCTTC
J: TRBJ2-7; size: .; D: .; V: TRBV7-2; CDR3: CASSASRGRLEQYF; DNA: TGTGCCAGCAGCGCCTCTCGCGGCCGGCTTGAGCAGTACTTC
J: TRBJ1-1; size: .; D: .; V: TRBV18; CDR3: CASSPPKSNTEAFF; DNA: TGTGCCAGCTCACCACCGAAGTCCAACACTGAAGCTTTCTTT
J: TRBJ2-7; size: few; D: TRBD2; V: TRBV29-1; CDR3: CSVPLAGSSYEQYF; DNA: TGCAGCGTTCCCCTAGCGGGAAGCTCCTACGAGCAGTACTTC
J: TRBJ2-3; size: many; D: TRBD2; V: TRBV2; CDR3: CASSRLAETDTQYF; DNA: TGTGCCAGCAGCCGACTAGCGGAAACAGATACGCAGTATTTT
J: TRBJ1-5; size: many; D: .; V: TRBV12-3/TRBV12-4; CDR3: CASSPTSSNQPQHF; DNA: TGTGCCAGCAGTCCCACCTCGAGCAATCAGCCCCAGCATTTT
J: TRBJ2-7; size: .; D: .; V: TRBV4-2; CDR3: CASSQDRDFSYEQYF; DNA: TGTGCCAGCAGCCAGGACCGGGACTTTTCCTACGAGCAGTACTTC
J: TRBJ2-2; size: .; D: TRBD2; V: TRBV20-1; CDR3: CSASSGRVTGELFF; DNA: TGCAGTGCTAGTTCCGGGAGGGTCACCGGGGAGCTGTTTTTT
J: TRBJ2-4; size: few; D: .; V: TRBV24-1; CDR3: CATSDPRIAKNIQYF; DNA: TGTGCCACCAGTGATCCTAGAATCGCCAAAAACATTCAGTACTTC
J: TRBJ2-1; size: .; D: TRBD2; V: TRBV24-1; CDR3: CATAAGGIHEQFF; DNA: TGTGCCACCGCGGCGGGAGGAATCCATGAGCAGTTCTTC